The entry below describes one T cell receptor (beta chain). The assay was immunoSEQ multiplex PCR, and TCRdb's table has in-frame clones only and misses some. The sample lists more than 400,000 clones; 90% to 96% were seen once. These data are taken from a study of shared clonotypes between healthy human individuals. The CDR3 consists of 13 residues. Trimming shortened V by 3 bases and J by 7 bases, and 11 bases separated the two germline ends. CDR1 SGHDT and CDR2 YYEEEE come from the germline V gene. Material for sequencing was naive CD4+ T cells sorted from blood. The subset here: CD45RA+ positively selected. This clonotype was sampled from a woman aged 25 to 39 in good health. J is TRBJ2-1 and V is TRBV5-6; maybe TRBD1 (6 bases). CDR3 bases: TGTGCCAGCAGCTGGGGACAACAGAATGAGCAGTTCTTC. Translating it yields CASSWGQQNEQFF.